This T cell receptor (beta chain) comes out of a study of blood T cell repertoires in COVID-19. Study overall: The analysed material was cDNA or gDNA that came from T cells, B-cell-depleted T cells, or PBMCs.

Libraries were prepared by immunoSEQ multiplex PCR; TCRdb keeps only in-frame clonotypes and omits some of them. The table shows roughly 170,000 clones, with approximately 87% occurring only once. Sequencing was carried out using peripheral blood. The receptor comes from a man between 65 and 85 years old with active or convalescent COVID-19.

CDR3 nucleotides: TGCGCCAGCAGCTTCCGGCTAGCGGGGAAAAGCACAGATACGCAGTATTTT. Its protein product is CASSFRLAGKSTDTQYF. The chain uses TRBV5-1 and TRBJ2-3; 9 positions match TRBD2. CDR3 length: 17 residues. Germline V gene sequence: CDR1 SGHRS, CDR2 YFSETQ. Trimming removed 2 bases from V and 0 bases from J; junction bases left unmatched: 7.